These 10 T cell receptor beta chains were sequenced from one sample in a study of cytomegalovirus exposure and HLA in healthy donors. A multiplex PCR was run with 60 Vbeta primers and 13 Jbeta primers. Generated by immunoSEQ multiplex PCR, the TCRdb table keeps only in-frame clones and is missing some. The sample comprises 95,000 to 150,000 clones, 66% of which are singletons, and approximately 1.5% rests with the top ten. Sequenced: PBMCs. These receptors came from a man between 18 and 29 years old in good health and CMV-seronegative.

This chain links TRBV10-2 with TRBJ1-1; no definite D call. CDR3 length: 15 amino acids. The V gene's germline CDR1 is WSHSY and CDR2 SAAADI. V gave up 7 bases and J gave up 4 bases, with 19 bases separating them. CDR3 nucleotide sequence: TGCGCCAGCAAAGCCTTTAGGAGGGAAGGCACTGAAGCTTTCTTT. Amino acids: CASKAFRREGTEAFF.

J is TRBJ2-7 and V is TRBV18; TRBD2 agrees at 9 bases. This CDR3 has 15 residues. Losses at the gene ends were 5 bases for V and 6 bases for J; bases not matched to a gene: 11. Germline V gene lookup returns CDR1 KGHSH and CDR2 LQKENI. As DNA, the CDR3 is TGTGCCAGCTCAGCTTCCGGGACTAGCCTACGCGAGCAGTACTTC. Protein sequence: CASSASGTSLREQYF.

This clone was found a few times. The chain has TRBV6-1 and TRBJ2-2; TRBD1 matches 10 bases. Germline values: CDR1 MNHNS, CDR2 SASEGT. The CDR3 runs 15 residues. With V trimmed by 5 bases and J by 6 bases, 6 bases remained unmatched. CDR3 residues: CASSPRTGGAGELFF. CDR3 DNA sequence: TGTGCCAGCAGTCCCCGGACAGGGGGGGCCGGGGAGCTGTTTTTT.

This rearrangement joins TRBV19 to TRBJ2-7, with 9 bases identical to TRBD1. V dropped 6 bases and J dropped 3; count of bases not matched to a gene: 9. The CDR3 has 15 amino acids. Germline CDR1 and CDR2: LNHDA and SQIVND (reference sequence). CDR3 bases: TGTGCCAGTAGGACTGGGGGACAGGGTAACTACGAGCAGTACTTC. Its protein is CASRTGGQGNYEQYF.

The rearrangement links TRBV28 to TRBJ1-6; D is undetermined. Trimming removed 7 bases at V and 3 bases at J, with 7 bases between. The CDR3 extends over 13 amino acids. Germline loops: CDR1 MDHEN, CDR2 SYDVKM. The DNA for the CDR3 is TGTGCCAGCACGCGGGGCTATAATTCACCCCTCCACTTT. Protein sequence: CASTRGYNSPLHF.

A note on this clone: The junction shows a germline mismatch at one end, possibly a read error. V is TRBV7-9 and J is TRBJ2-5; 7 bases are shared with TRBD1. The length of the CDR3 is 16 residues. Germline V gives CDR1 SEHNR, CDR2 FQNEAQ (reference sequence). The CDR3 is CASSKRQGLKEEAQYF. CDR3 in DNA: TGTGCCAGCAGCAAGCGACAGGGCCTGAAGGAAGAGGCCCAGTACTTC.

This clone has a handful of counts. The chain joins TRBV29-1 to TRBJ2-1; 7 bases agree with TRBD1. CDR1 and CDR2 (germline): SQVTM, ANQGSEA. The CDR3 contains 17 residues. The V and J ends lost 4 bases and 8 bases, in that order; junction bases with no gene match: 20. Here the CDR3 DNA reads TGCAGCGTTGCCTACAAAAATGACAGGGATTGGTTGGATGAGCAGTTCTTC. This gives the protein CSVAYKNDRDWLDEQFF.

This clone is a singleton in its sample. The chain couples TRBV10-3 to TRBJ2-3, with 10 bases that match TRBD2. Unmatched junction bases numbered 6, after V lost 2 bases and J lost 4 bases. Germline V gives CDR1 ENHRY, CDR2 SYGVKD. This CDR3 contains 16 residues. The CDR3 loop reads CAISEGAGGTADTQYF. The CDR3 bases are TGTGCCATCAGTGAGGGAGCGGGAGGGACCGCAGATACGCAGTATTTT.

This clone was counted only a few times. The chain links TRBV5-5 to TRBJ2-7; D perhaps matches TRBD1 (7 bases). This CDR3 has 14 residues. Trimming removed 2 bases from V and 6 bases from J, with 15 bases in between. CDR1 SGHKS and CDR2 YYEKEE come from the germline V gene (reference sequence). The CDR3 reads CASSFGGGPAEQYF. The CDR3 bases are TGTGCCAGCAGCTTTGGAGGGGGCCCCGCCGAGCAGTACTTC. Supplemented by reference TRBV5-5 and TRBJ2-7, the full variable domain reads DAGVTQSPTHLIKTRGQQVTLRCSPISGHKSVSWYQQVLGQGPQFIFQYYEKEERGRGNFPDRFSARQFPNYSSELNVNALLLGDSALYLCASSFGGGPAEQYFGPGTRLTVT.

This rearrangement joins TRBV2 to TRBJ1-1, with 7 bases aligning to TRBD1. The CDR3 length is 14 residues. The J segment lost 4 bases and the V segment lost 6 bases, leaving 8 bases of the junction unmatched. Germline V lookup: CDR1 SNHLY, CDR2 FYNNEI. The chain's CDR3 is CASRRTGPSTEAFF. The CDR3 DNA is TGTGCCAGCAGGAGGACAGGTCCAAGCACTGAAGCTTTCTTT.